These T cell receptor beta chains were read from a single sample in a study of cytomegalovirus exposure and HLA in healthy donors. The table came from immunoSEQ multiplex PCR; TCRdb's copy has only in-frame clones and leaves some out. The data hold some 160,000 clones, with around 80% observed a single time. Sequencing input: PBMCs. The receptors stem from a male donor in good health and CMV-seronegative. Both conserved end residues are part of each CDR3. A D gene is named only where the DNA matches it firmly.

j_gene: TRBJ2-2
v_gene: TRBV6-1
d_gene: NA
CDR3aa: CATGLGIGELFF
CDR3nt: TGTGCCACGGGACTGGGGATCGGGGAGCTGTTTTTT

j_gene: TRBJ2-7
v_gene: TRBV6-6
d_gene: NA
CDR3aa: CASSYSRGEQYF
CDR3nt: TGTGCCAGCAGTTACTCCCGGGGGGAGCAGTACTTC

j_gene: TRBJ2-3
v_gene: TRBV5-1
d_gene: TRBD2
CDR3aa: CASSLGSSGGTDTQYF
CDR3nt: TGCGCCAGCAGCTTGGGGTCGAGCGGGGGCACAGATACGCAGTATTTT

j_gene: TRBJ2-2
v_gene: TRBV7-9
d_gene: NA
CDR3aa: CASSSRGYGELFF
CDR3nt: TGTGCCAGCAGCTCCCGGGGATACGGGGAGCTGTTTTTT

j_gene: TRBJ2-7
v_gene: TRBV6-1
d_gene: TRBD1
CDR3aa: CASSVDRGEYF
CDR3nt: TGTGCCAGCAGTGTGGACAGGGGAGAGTACTTC

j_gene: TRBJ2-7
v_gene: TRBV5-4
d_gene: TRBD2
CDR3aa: CASSLAGLAGVEQYF
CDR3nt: TGTGCCAGCAGCTTGGCCGGGCTAGCGGGAGTCGAGCAGTACTTC

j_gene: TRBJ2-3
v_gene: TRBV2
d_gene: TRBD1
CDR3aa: CAVTGTGGTDTQYF
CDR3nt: TGTGCCGTCACAGGGACAGGAGGCACAGATACGCAGTATTTT

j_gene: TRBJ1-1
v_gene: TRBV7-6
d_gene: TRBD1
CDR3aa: CASSRRTGKDTEAFF
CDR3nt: TGTGCCAGCAGCCGTCGGACAGGAAAGGACACTGAAGCTTTCTTT

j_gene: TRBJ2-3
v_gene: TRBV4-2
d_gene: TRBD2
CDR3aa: CASSQEWREVTDTQYF
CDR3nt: TGTGCCAGCAGCCAAGAATGGCGGGAGGTCACAGATACGCAGTATTTT

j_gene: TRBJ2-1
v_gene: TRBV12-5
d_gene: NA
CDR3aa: CASGLSVGVGNEQFF
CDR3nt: TGTGCTAGTGGTTTGTCAGTGGGAGTCGGCAATGAGCAGTTCTTC

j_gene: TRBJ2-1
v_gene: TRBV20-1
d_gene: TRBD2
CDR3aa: CSARSLAGQFF
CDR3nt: TGCAGTGCGCGCTCACTAGCGGGGCAGTTCTTC

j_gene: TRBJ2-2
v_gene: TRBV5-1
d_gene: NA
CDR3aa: CASSMRGGANTGELFF
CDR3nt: TGCGCCAGCAGCATGAGGGGGGGAGCGAACACCGGGGAGCTGTTTTTT

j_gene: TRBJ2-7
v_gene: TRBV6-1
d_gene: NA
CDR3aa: CASSGSKKGLGEEQYF
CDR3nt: TGTGCCAGCAGTGGATCAAAAAAGGGATTAGGGGAAGAGCAGTACTTC

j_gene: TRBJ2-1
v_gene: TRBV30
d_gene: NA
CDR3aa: CAWSVLVGVNEQFF
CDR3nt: TGTGCCTGGAGTGTACTGGTTGGAGTTAATGAGCAGTTCTTC

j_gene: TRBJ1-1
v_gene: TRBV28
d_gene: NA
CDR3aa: CASSFAGSLMNTEAFF
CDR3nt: TGTGCCAGCAGTTTTGCAGGGTCTCTCATGAACACTGAAGCTTTCTTT

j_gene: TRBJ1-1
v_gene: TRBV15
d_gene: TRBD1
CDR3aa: CATSRGGQGNTEAFF
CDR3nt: TGTGCCACCAGCAGAGGGGGACAGGGAAACACTGAAGCTTTCTTT

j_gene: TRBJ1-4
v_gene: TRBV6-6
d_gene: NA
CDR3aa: CARLFGSNEKLFF
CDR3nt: TGTGCCAGACTATTCGGAAGTAATGAAAAACTGTTTTTT